This T cell receptor (beta chain) was obtained from a study of cytomegalovirus exposure and HLA in healthy donors. Unmatched junction bases numbered 8, after V lost 0 bases and J lost 8 bases. The germline CDR1 and CDR2 sequences are SGDLS and YYNGEE. This CDR3 contains 15 residues. On this clone itself: Antigen: not known.

General study points: Reported results showed that the classifier diagnosed cytomegalovirus status with high specificity and sensitivity. According to the study, roughly 160 TCR beta chains were cytomegalovirus-associated. In vitro checks showed that three CMV-associated chains really do target CMV antigens. The tendency of first-cohort TCR clusters to co-occur in the roughly 130 validation repertoires was the finding of a later analysis.

Profiling relied on immunoSEQ multiplex PCR, and the TCRdb table lists in-frame clones only, not all of them. The sample yields 150,000 to 200,000 clones, around nine tenths seen once. Sequencing used PBMCs. V usage is TRBV9 and J usage is TRBJ1-2, with 9 bases aligning to TRBD1. The TCR was taken from a man younger than 35 in good health and CMV-seropositive. CDR3 DNA: TGTGCCAGCAGCGTAGAGGGGACAGGGTCGCGAGGCTACACCTTC. It translates to CASSVEGTGSRGYTF.